One T cell receptor (beta chain) is described in this entry. The entry originates in a study of blood T cell repertoires in COVID-19. The germline gives CDR1 SEHNR, CDR2 FQNEAQ (reference sequence). There are 15 residues in the CDR3. V was trimmed by 5 bases and J by 4 bases, leaving 15 bases between them. The table came from immunoSEQ multiplex PCR; TCRdb's copy has only in-frame clones and leaves some out. The data show some 220,000 clones, with roughly 88% seen just once and about 8.9% held by the top ten. The receptor comes from a man between 45 and 60 years old with active or convalescent COVID-19. The chain joins TRBV7-9 to TRBJ2-1, with a possible D match to TRBD2 (6 bases). Sequencing was performed on peripheral blood. The CDR3 reads CASSPWGERYNEQFF. CDR3 sequence (DNA): TGTGCCAGCAGCCCCTGGGGGGAGCGGTACAATGAGCAGTTCTTC.